A single sample gave rise to the 26 T cell receptor beta chains below, sequenced in a study of cytomegalovirus exposure and HLA in healthy donors (dated by TCRdb to about 2017). The method was the immunoSEQ multiplex PCR assay. For the multiplex PCR, a mixture combining 60 forward primers for TCR Vbeta segments and 13 reverse primers for TCR Jbeta segments was used. This immuneACCESS table, as held by TCRdb, lists in-frame sequences with V and J called but not all clones. Of the missing ones, under half trace to an unresolved V gene in checked studies; the others have no known cause. Present in this sample are about 89,000 clones, 85% of which were seen just once. The top ten clonotypes cover around 7.4% of the sample. The sample comprised PBMCs. The receptors derive from a man aged 40-50 years in good health and CMV-seropositive.

The chain employs TRBV2 and TRBJ2-1, with 9 positions matching TRBD2. V lost 4 bases, J lost 2 bases, and 6 bases stayed unmatched. Germline V CDR1 and CDR2: SNHLY, FYNNEI. This CDR3 spans 16 amino acids. The CDR3 here is CASSVSGGTPYNEQFF. The CDR3 nucleotides read TGTGCCAGCAGTGTGAGCGGGGGGACACCCTACAATGAGCAGTTCTTC.

CDR3 coding DNA: TGTGCCAGCAGTTTAGGAACAGGGTCCAACTATGGCTACACCTTC. It is translated as CASSLGTGSNYGYTF. The chain has TRBV27 and TRBJ1-2; D perhaps matches TRBD1 (6 bases). V lost 2 bases and J lost 2, with 12 bases in between. Germline lookup yields CDR1 MNHEY and CDR2 SMNVEV (reference sequence). This CDR3 is 15 amino acids long.

This sequence joins TRBV7-9 and TRBJ2-3, with D tentatively TRBD1 (5 bases). Germline lookup yields CDR1 SEHNR and CDR2 FQNEAQ (reference sequence). Between the trimmed V and J ends, which lost 5 bases and 5 bases, there was a span of 20 bases. The CDR3 has 16 amino acids. The DNA for the CDR3 is TGTGCCAGCAGCCCACCCGGCCAGGGTTTGGGAGATACGCAGTATTTT. It is translated as CASSPPGQGLGDTQYF.

The table lists this clone with a few counts. The chain joins TRBV11-1 to TRBJ2-7, with 12 bases identical to TRBD2. V gave up 5 bases and J gave up 2 bases; unmatched junction bases: 4. Per the germline V gene, CDR1 is SGHAT and CDR2 is FQDESV (reference sequence). This CDR3 has 15 residues. For the CDR3, the DNA is TGTGCCAGCAGCACACGGACTAGCGGGGCCTACGAGCAGTACTTC. This sequence encodes CASSTRTSGAYEQYF.

The gene calls are TRBV6-1 and TRBJ1-2; unclear D gene. The V and J ends lost 1 base and 4 bases respectively, with 10 bases between them. The CDR3 consists of 14 residues. Per the germline V gene, CDR1 is MNHNS and CDR2 is SASEGT. CDR3 sequence reads: CASSEGTDIYGYTF. DNA for the CDR3: TGTGCCAGCAGTGAAGGTACAGACATCTATGGCTACACCTTC.

The gene calls are TRBV27 and TRBJ2-6; 8 nucleotides align to TRBD1. The CDR3 consists of 16 residues. Trimming cost V 5 bases and J 4 bases; bases outside gene matches: 7. Germline V gives CDR1 MNHEY, CDR2 SMNVEV (reference sequence). The CDR3 loop reads CASSPQTGAGANVLTF. The CDR3 bases are TGTGCCAGCAGTCCCCAGACAGGGGCCGGGGCCAACGTCCTGACTTTC.

V gene TRBV28 combines with J gene TRBJ1-2, with 7 bases aligning to TRBD1. After removal of 6 bases from V and 7 bases from J, the junction contained 8 bases not matched to a gene. The CDR3 is made up of 13 amino acids. Germline V gene sequence: CDR1 MDHEN, CDR2 SYDVKM. CDR3 nucleotide sequence: TGTGCCAGCAGCTCGACAGGGAATTTTGGCTACACCTTC. Its translation is CASSSTGNFGYTF.

The chain combines TRBV29-1 with TRBJ2-7; 9 bases are a match to TRBD1. CDR3 length equals 15 residues. Looked up from germline, CDR1 is SQVTM and CDR2 is ANQGSEA. J gave up 5 bases and V 5 bases, and 13 bases lay outside the gene matches. In nucleotides, the CDR3 is TGCAGCGTTCTTGGTGCCAGACAGGGGGTCCACGAGCAGTACTTC. Amino acids: CSVLGARQGVHEQYF.

The chain uses TRBV6-4 and TRBJ2-2, with a weak D call TRBD2 (5 bases). The CDR3 loop spans 14 amino acids. Germline V CDR1 and CDR2: MRHNA, SNTAGT. Deletions cut 5 bases from V and 0 bases from J, with 7 bases between. In nucleotides, the CDR3 is TGTGCCAGCAGTTCGGGAACGAACACCGGGGAGCTGTTTTTT. Amino acid sequence: CASSSGTNTGELFF.

V gene TRBV5-1 combines with J gene TRBJ1-1; 9 bases line up with TRBD1. Trimming at V came to 4 bases and at J to 5 bases, leaving 6 bases not matched to a gene. The CDR3 loop spans 14 amino acids. Germline V gene sequence: CDR1 SGHRS, CDR2 YFSETQ. CDR3 coding DNA: TGCGCCAGCAGCAGGGGGACAGGGTATACTGAAGCTTTCTTT. This codes for CASSRGTGYTEAFF.

The V and J genes are TRBV6-5 and TRBJ1-4, with 9 bases aligning to TRBD1. After removal of 6 bases from V and 8 bases from J, the junction contained 10 bases not matched to a gene. In germline, CDR1 is MNHEY, CDR2 SVGAGI. This CDR3 spans 15 amino acids. The CDR3 DNA is TGTGCCAGCAGGAGAAAACAGGGGGCAGGGGAAAAACTGTTTTTT. This translates into CASRRKQGAGEKLFF.

This clone appeared a few times. The chain joins TRBV4-1 to TRBJ2-1, with D possibly TRBD1 on 5 matching bases. This CDR3 comprises 16 residues. Germline CDR1 MGHRA, CDR2 YSYEKL. Trimming cost V 0 bases and J 4 bases, with 13 bases left between them. The CDR3 DNA is TGCGCCAGCAGCCAAGATGGCAGGACAAAGTACAATGAGCAGTTCTTC. It encodes CASSQDGRTKYNEQFF.

The chain joins TRBV28 to TRBJ2-7, with 8 bases aligning to TRBD1. Unmatched junction bases numbered 10, after V lost 9 bases and J lost 0 bases. Germline loops: CDR1 MDHEN, CDR2 SYDVKM. The CDR3 runs 15 residues. CDR3 nucleotide sequence: TGTGCCAGTAGTACGACCGGGACAGGCTCCTACGAGCAGTACTTC. Residues: CASSTTGTGSYEQYF.

This clone was seen a single time. V gene TRBV14 combines with J gene TRBJ2-3; possible D gene TRBD2, 6 bases. Trimming cost V 5 bases and J 1 base, with 16 bases left between them. The germline gives CDR1 SGHDN, CDR2 FVKESK. The CDR3 runs 16 residues. CDR3 residues: CASSERPGLRTDTQYF. For the CDR3, the DNA is TGTGCCAGCAGCGAACGACCGGGACTTCGCACAGATACGCAGTATTTT.

This rearrangement joins TRBV7-8 to TRBJ1-4; 8 bases fit TRBD1. The CDR3 contains 15 residues. V was pared by 4 bases and J by 7 bases, with 8 bases of the junction left unmatched. Germline V CDR1 and CDR2: SGHVS, FQNEAQ. DNA for the CDR3: TGTGCCAGCAGCTCCTCACAGGGGGTCCGTGAAAAACTGTTTTTT. Encoded protein: CASSSSQGVREKLFF. The full variable domain, its missing parts supplied by reference TRBV7-8 and TRBJ1-4, is GAGVSQSPRYKVAKRGQDVALRCDPISGHVSLFWYQQALGQGPEFLTYFQNEAQLDKSGLPSDRFFAERPEGSVSTLKIQRTQQEDSAVYLCASSSSQGVREKLFFGSGTQLSVL.

In its sample, this clone was seen once. V gene TRBV5-1 combines with J gene TRBJ1-1, with 8 bases matching TRBD1. Germline lookup yields CDR1 SGHRS and CDR2 YFSETQ. This CDR3 has 17 residues. Trimming took 3 bases from V and 4 from J; bases not matched to a gene: 14. CDR3 amino acids: CASSSSGGGGRLTEAFF. DNA of the CDR3: TGCGCCAGCAGCTCGTCAGGGGGCGGAGGCAGACTCACTGAAGCTTTCTTT.

The chain combines TRBV11-2 with TRBJ2-1; maybe TRBD1 (6 bases). The length of the CDR3 is 15 residues. Per germline, CDR1 SGHAT and CDR2 FQNNGV. Trimming took 5 bases from V and 4 from J, leaving 15 bases between them. The chain's CDR3 is CASSLRGPIYNEQFF. CDR3 DNA sequence: TGTGCCAGCAGCCTCAGGGGACCTATTTACAATGAGCAGTTCTTC.

The chain joins TRBV28 to TRBJ1-2, with 8 bases fitting TRBD1. This CDR3 spans 16 amino acids. CDR1 is MDHEN, CDR2 SYDVKM, per germline. V shed 2 bases and J 0 bases; nucleotides not matched to a gene: 5. CDR3 in amino acids: CASSLVDRGANYGYTF. The CDR3 coding sequence is TGTGCCAGCAGTTTAGTCGACAGGGGAGCTAACTATGGCTACACCTTC.

The chain combines TRBV7-2 with TRBJ2-3; TRBD2 matches at 10 bases. CDR1 SGHTA and CDR2 FQGNSA come from the germline V gene. This CDR3 is built from 15 residues. J was trimmed by 6 bases and V by 5 bases; bases with no gene match: 8. CDR3 region: CASSLLGTSEDTQYF. The CDR3 DNA sequence: TGTGCCAGCAGCCTCCTGGGGACTAGCGAGGATACGCAGTATTTT.

The chain combines TRBV9 with TRBJ1-4; 10 bases are a match to TRBD1. In germline, CDR1 is SGDLS, CDR2 YYNGEE. The CDR3 loop spans 15 amino acids. V gave up 4 bases and J gave up 6 bases; unmatched junction bases: 6. The CDR3 loop reads CASSTSTGGYEKLFF. The CDR3 region has the DNA TGTGCCAGCAGCACCTCGACAGGGGGCTATGAAAAACTGTTTTTT.

The chain uses TRBV7-2 and TRBJ1-5, with 7 bases identical to TRBD1. This CDR3 is built from 15 residues. Trimming took 2 bases from V and 11 from J; bases not matched to a gene: 12. The germline V gene encodes CDR1 SGHTA and CDR2 FQGNSA. CDR3 sequence reads: CASSLRPTGREAQHF. The DNA for the CDR3 is TGTGCCAGCAGCTTACGTCCGACAGGGCGAGAGGCCCAGCATTTT.

The CDR3 here is CASSPSGHNEQFF. CDR3 sequence (DNA): TGTGCCAGCTCACCCTCAGGGCACAATGAGCAGTTCTTC. This sequence joins TRBV18 and TRBJ2-1; D might be TRBD1 (5 bases). This CDR3 has 13 amino acids. From germline, CDR1 is KGHSH and CDR2 LQKENI. Trimming pared 3 bases from V and 5 bases from J, leaving 8 bases between.

The V gene is TRBV2, the J gene TRBJ2-1, with D unresolved. The CDR3 runs to 11 residues. CDR1 and CDR2 (germline): SNHLY, FYNNEI. V was clipped by 4 bases and J by 7 bases, with 5 bases between them. The CDR3 sequence: CASSVLNEQFF. The CDR3 bases are TGTGCCAGCAGTGTCTTGAATGAGCAGTTCTTC.

The V gene is TRBV18, the J gene TRBJ2-7, with 9 bases fitting TRBD1. The length of the CDR3 is 14 residues. Germline V gene data show CDR1 as KGHSH and CDR2 as LQKENI. The trim removed 4 bases at V and 5 bases at J, leaving 6 bases unmatched. The DNA of the CDR3 is TGTGCCAGCTCACAGGGACAGGGCACCCACGAGCAGTACTTC. Translation: CASSQGQGTHEQYF.

The chain combines TRBV18 with TRBJ1-3, with 10 positions matching TRBD1. This CDR3 is built from 17 residues. The J segment lost 0 bases and the V segment lost 3 bases, leaving 5 bases of the junction unmatched. The germline V gene has CDR1 KGHSH and CDR2 LQKENI. Written as DNA, the CDR3 is TGTGCCAGCTCACCCGGGACAGGGGCATCCTCTGGAAACACCATATATTTT. It is translated as CASSPGTGASSGNTIYF. Together with reference TRBV18 and TRBJ1-3, the CDR3 gives the full variable domain: NAGVMQNPRHLVRRRGQEARLRCSPMKGHSHVYWYRQLPEEGLKFMVYLQKENIIDESGMPKERFSAEFPKEGPSILRIQQVVRGDSAAYFCASSPGTGASSGNTIYFGEGSWLTVV.

V usage is TRBV5-5 and J usage is TRBJ2-3, with TRBD2 matching 7 bases. Per the germline V gene, CDR1 is SGHKS and CDR2 is YYEKEE (reference sequence). CDR3 length equals 16 residues. Losses at the gene ends were 4 bases for V and 9 bases for J; bases not matched to a gene: 17. The chain's CDR3 is CASSLPGRGGAETQYF. The DNA for the CDR3 is TGTGCCAGCAGCCTACCGGGACGGGGAGGGGCGGAGACGCAGTATTTT.